The text below deals with one TCR beta chain. The sample belongs to a study of blood T cell repertoires in COVID-19. Overall study context: The origin of the acute and convalescent COVID-19 samples was the United States, Italy and Spain. PBMCs, B-cell-depleted T cells, or T cells were the source of the cDNA or gDNA that made up the material.

Study processing details: Counts of nucleated cells, estimated from reference gene primer amplification, were obtained. TCRdb keeps only in-frame clones here, not all; method: immunoSEQ multiplex PCR. D and trimming come from the DNA, and the V and J calls and clone size come from that table. The repertoire has more than 95,000 clones, approximately 90% of them found once; the top ten carry under 2%. This CDR3 has 14 amino acids. The junction had 4 bases not matched to a gene; V was cut back by 6 bases and J by 2 bases. Germline values: CDR1 WSHSY, CDR2 SAAADI. The chain carries TRBV10-2 and TRBJ1-5, with TRBD1 identical over 7 bases. The sample taken for sequencing was peripheral blood. The TCR sequence derives from a human donor with active COVID-19. The donor label of this sample is uncertain. CDR3 region: CASRLGQGNQPQHF. The CDR3, as DNA: TGCGCCAGCAGGTTAGGACAGGGCAATCAGCCCCAGCATTTT.